The next 26 T cell receptor beta chains were all read from a single sample in a study of shared T cell receptors in the human thymus. This table comes from immunoSEQ multiplex PCR, and its TCRdb copy is limited to in-frame clones, with some not included. Among about 500,000 clones listed, more than 75% were seen once. These records were also assigned to another study, of human thymus T cells.

Sequenced sample: thymocytes. These receptors were taken from a boy under two years old with a congenital heart defect.

This clone showed up just once. J is TRBJ2-7 and V is TRBV1; the table assigns TRBD2, which was not confirmed against the DNA. TRBV1 is a documented pseudogene. CDR3 length: 14 residues. This CDR3 reads CTSSQEGSGYEQYF. In nucleotides, the CDR3 is TGCACCAGCAGCCAAGAGGGTAGCGGCTACGAGCAGTACTTC.

The chain employs TRBV28 and TRBJ2-3; 10 bases fit TRBD1. Germline values: CDR1 MDHEN, CDR2 SYDVKM. V dropped 2 bases and J dropped 3; count of bases not matched to a gene: 5. The CDR3 is made up of 16 amino acids. In DNA form, the CDR3 reads TGTGCCAGCAGTTTACAGGGACAGGGGCGTACAGATACGCAGTATTTT. It codes for CASSLQGQGRTDTQYF. The full variable domain, rest sourced from reference TRBV28 and TRBJ2-3, is DVKVTQSSRYLVKRTGEKVFLECVQDMDHENMFWYRQDPGLGLRLIYFSYDVKMKEKGDIPEGYSVSREKKERFSLILESASTNQTSMYLCASSLQGQGRTDTQYFGPGTRLTVL.

This chain connects TRBV5-4 to TRBJ2-1; 8 bases fit TRBD2. This CDR3 has 14 residues. V was pared by 4 bases and J by 8 bases, with 8 bases of the junction left unmatched. CDR1 and CDR2 from the germline V gene are SGHNT and YYREEE (reference sequence). CDR3 sequence: CASSKPGLGDEQFF. The DNA for the CDR3 is TGTGCCAGCAGCAAGCCGGGACTAGGCGATGAGCAGTTCTTC.

The chain carries TRBV7-9 and TRBJ2-7; D might be TRBD2 (6 bases). The length of the CDR3 is 17 residues. The V and J ends lost 5 bases and 6 bases respectively, with 26 bases between them. CDR1 is SEHNR, CDR2 FQNEAQ, per germline (reference sequence). The CDR3 DNA is TGTGCCAGCAGCCCCCGCCTGGTTCGAAGGGGAGGTCGCGAGCAGTACTTC. Protein sequence: CASSPRLVRRGGREQYF.

This chain connects TRBV5-4 to TRBJ2-1; 10 nucleotides match TRBD1. The CDR3 consists of 15 residues. J lost 8 bases, V lost 4 bases, and 9 bases had no gene match. CDR1 SGHNT and CDR2 YYREEE come from the germline V gene (reference sequence). CDR3 nucleotide sequence: TGTGCCAGCAGCCCAACCCGACAGGGGGCGGATGAGCAGTTCTTC. It translates to CASSPTRQGADEQFF.

V is TRBV4-3 and J is TRBJ1-1; perhaps TRBD1 as D (5 bases). CDR1 and CDR2 from the germline V gene are LGHNA and YSLEER. This CDR3 is built from 18 residues. V was clipped by 1 base and J by 0 bases, with 18 bases between them. In DNA, the CDR3 is TGCGCCAGCAGCCAAGGGGTGCGGCAGGGTAGCATGAACACTGAAGCTTTCTTT. Translated, it gives CASSQGVRQGSMNTEAFF.

This chain uses TRBV19 with TRBJ2-4; possibly TRBD2 for D (6 bases). Between the trimmed V and J ends, which lost 4 bases and 0 bases, there was a span of 13 bases. Germline V lookup: CDR1 LNHDA, CDR2 SQIVND (reference sequence). The CDR3 spans 16 residues. The CDR3 spells CASSTPSDEAKNIQYF. The DNA of the CDR3 is TGTGCCAGTAGTACTCCTAGCGATGAAGCCAAAAACATTCAGTACTTC.

V gene TRBV5-4 combines with J gene TRBJ2-1; 7 bases line up with TRBD2. The CDR3 contains 16 residues. The trim removed 4 bases at V and 1 base at J, leaving 8 bases unmatched. CDR1 is SGHNT and CDR2 is YYREEE in the germline V gene (reference sequence). CDR3 residues: CASSPRRGRSYNEQFF. Here the CDR3 DNA reads TGTGCCAGCAGCCCGAGGCGCGGGAGATCCTACAATGAGCAGTTCTTC. Together with reference TRBV5-4 and TRBJ2-1, the CDR3 gives the full variable domain: ETGVTQSPTHLIKTRGQQVTLRCSSQSGHNTVSWYQQALGQGPQFIFQYYREEENGRGNFPPRFSGLQFPNYSSELNVNALELDDSALYLCASSPRRGRSYNEQFFGPGTRLTVL.

The V gene is TRBV15, the J gene TRBJ2-1; 8 bases line up with TRBD2. Per the germline V gene, CDR1 is LNHNV and CDR2 is YYDKDF (reference sequence). V dropped 3 bases and J dropped 4; count of bases not matched to a gene: 8. CDR3 length: 16 amino acids. CDR3 nucleotides: TGTGCCACCAGCAGGCCCATTGAGCGGGAGTACAATGAGCAGTTCTTC. Amino acid sequence: CATSRPIEREYNEQFF.

The rearrangement links TRBV19 to TRBJ2-7, with 9 bases that match TRBD1. The CDR3 sequence is 14 residues long. V lost 6 bases to trimming and J lost 2 bases; unmatched junction nucleotides: 5. Looked up from germline, CDR1 is LNHDA and CDR2 is SQIVND (reference sequence). CDR3 loop: CASSRTGVTYEQYF. CDR3 bases: TGTGCCAGTAGCCGGACAGGGGTTACCTACGAGCAGTACTTC.

This chain uses TRBV18 with TRBJ1-4, with D maybe TRBD1 (6 bases). Germline CDR1 and CDR2: KGHSH and LQKENI. V was cut by 4 bases and J by 1 base, with 34 bases left in between. CDR3 size: 23 residues. The DNA for the CDR3 is TGTGCCAGCTCACTGGGACAAGGGATAGGACTCCGGTTTGGTATCGAAACTAATGAAAAACTGTTTTTT. Its translation: CASSLGQGIGLRFGIETNEKLFF.

V is TRBV19 and J is TRBJ2-1; 11 nucleotides match TRBD2. The CDR3 consists of 15 residues. With 5 bases clipped from V and 7 bases from J, the junction kept 7 bases outside the gene matches. The germline CDR1 and CDR2 sequences are LNHDA and SQIVND (reference sequence). CDR3 loop: CASSPTSGSINEQFF. The CDR3 DNA reads as TGTGCCAGTAGTCCAACTAGCGGGAGTATTAATGAGCAGTTCTTC.

The rearrangement uses TRBV27 and TRBJ2-7; D is possibly TRBD1 (5 bases). CDR1 and CDR2 from the germline V gene are MNHEY and SMNVEV (reference sequence). The CDR3 is 13 residues long. Trimming shortened V by 5 bases and J by 7 bases, and 15 bases separated the two germline ends. CDR3 bases: TGTGCCAGCAGTCCACGTGGGGCTCTAGAGCAGTACTTC. Amino acid sequence: CASSPRGALEQYF.

The chain uses TRBV28 and TRBJ2-6; maybe TRBD1 (6 bases). The V end was cut by 0 bases, the J end by 0 bases, with 18 bases between. The CDR3 totals 20 residues. Germline CDR1 MDHEN, CDR2 SYDVKM. CDR3 protein: CASSLWGYRDLSSGANVLTF. CDR3 nucleotides: TGTGCCAGCAGTTTATGGGGATACAGGGACCTGAGCTCTGGGGCCAACGTCCTGACTTTC.

The chain combines TRBV9 with TRBJ2-1; possibly TRBD2 for D (6 bases). Germline-derived CDR1 and CDR2 are SGDLS and YYNGEE. The CDR3 consists of 14 residues. V was trimmed by 3 bases and J by 10 bases, leaving 17 bases between them. CDR3 nucleotides: TGTGCCAGCAGCGGACTAGAGGGTTTAGGGGAGCAGTTCTTC. Encoded protein: CASSGLEGLGEQFF.

Comment on this clone: The junction departs from the called germline gene at one end, perhaps through a read error. The chain joins TRBV11-2 to TRBJ1-2; 8 bases map to TRBD1. The CDR3 has 18 amino acids. Germline V lookup: CDR1 SGHAT, CDR2 FQNNGV. The CDR3 region has the DNA TGTGCCAGCAGCTGCAGCTTTACAGGGGGTCCGGATAACGATGGCTACACCTTC. Amino acids: CASSCSFTGGPDNDGYTF.

The chain carries TRBV12-5 and TRBJ1-2; D may be TRBD1 (6 bases). Germline CDR1 and CDR2: LGHNT and FRNRAP. V was trimmed by 8 bases and J by 8 bases, leaving 15 bases between them. This CDR3 comprises 12 residues. The CDR3 DNA sequence: TGTGCTAGTAGTATACAGGGTTGGGGCTACACCTTC. It is translated as CASSIQGWGYTF.

The V gene is TRBV15, the J gene TRBJ1-4; 7 positions agree with TRBD1. Per the germline V gene, CDR1 is LNHNV and CDR2 is YYDKDF (reference sequence). Trimming at V came to 0 bases and at J to 5 bases, leaving 6 bases not matched to a gene. CDR3 length: 16 amino acids. CDR3 sequence: CATSRDRETGNEKLFF. CDR3 nucleotides: TGTGCCACCAGCAGAGATCGGGAGACAGGGAATGAAAAACTGTTTTTT.

The chain links TRBV7-9 to TRBJ2-7; TRBD1 matches 8 bases. CDR3 length: 16 residues. Germline CDR1 reads SEHNR; CDR2 reads FQNEAQ (reference sequence). The J segment lost 6 bases and the V segment lost 0 bases, leaving 10 bases of the junction unmatched. In nucleotides, the CDR3 is TGTGCCAGCAGCTTAGCGGACTCGGACAGGGCGGCCGAGCAGTACTTC. Residues: CASSLADSDRAAEQYF.

This clone has a handful of counts. The V gene is TRBV5-1, the J gene TRBJ2-7, with a weak D call TRBD2 (5 bases). Trimming removed 0 bases at V and 3 bases at J, with 13 bases between. Germline lookup yields CDR1 SGHRS and CDR2 YFSETQ. The length of the CDR3 is 15 residues. In nucleotides, the CDR3 is TGCGCCAGCAGCTTGGTGTCGGACGGGAACTACGAGCAGTACTTC. Translation gives CASSLVSDGNYEQYF.

The chain recombines TRBV14 with TRBJ2-5, with 8 positions matching TRBD1. CDR3 length: 14 amino acids. CDR1 and CDR2 (germline): SGHDN, FVKESK. V shed 0 bases and J 5 bases; nucleotides not matched to a gene: 2. CDR3 bases: TGTGCCAGCAGCCAAGACCGGACAGGGGAGACCCAGTACTTC. Amino acid sequence: CASSQDRTGETQYF.

The rearrangement uses TRBV4-2 and TRBJ2-7, with 7 bases matching TRBD1. Germline assignment: CDR1 LGHNA and CDR2 YNFKEQ. The ends lost 0 bases at V and 3 bases at J; junction bases unmatched: 5. The CDR3 runs to 15 residues. The CDR3 nucleotides read TGTGCCAGCAGCCAAGATACAGGGGCCATCTACGAGCAGTACTTC. Its translation is CASSQDTGAIYEQYF.

This clone was found a few times. This chain connects TRBV27 to TRBJ2-2; 10 bases fit TRBD1. The CDR3 is 17 amino acids. CDR1 and CDR2 from the germline V gene are MNHEY and SMNVEV (reference sequence). V lost 0 bases, J lost 6 bases, and 7 bases stayed unmatched. Here the CDR3 DNA reads TGTGCCAGCAGTTTATCTCCTCGGGACAGGGGTGCCGGGGAGCTGTTTTTT. Translated: CASSLSPRDRGAGELFF.

The chain employs TRBV10-3 and TRBJ2-1; no firm D call. The CDR3 runs to 13 residues. Deletions cut 6 bases from V and 7 bases from J, with 13 bases between. Germline V CDR1 and CDR2: ENHRY, SYGVKD. The CDR3 DNA sequence: TGTGCCATCAGGACCGGGTCCTGTAATGAGCAGTTCTTC. This codes for CAIRTGSCNEQFF.

In DNA form, the CDR3 reads TGTGCCATCAATTGGACAGGGACAAACACCATATATTTT. It is translated as CAINWTGTNTIYF. This chain links TRBV10-3 with TRBJ1-3, with TRBD1 matching 8 bases. The CDR3 contains 13 residues. Trimming took 7 bases from V and 6 from J; bases not matched to a gene: 5. Germline CDR1 and CDR2: ENHRY and SYGVKD.

V usage is TRBV14 and J usage is TRBJ2-5, with TRBD1 matching 7 bases. V shed 2 bases and J 3 bases; nucleotides not matched to a gene: 3. This CDR3 has 14 amino acids. Germline CDR1 is SGHDN and CDR2 is FVKESK. CDR3 bases: TGTGCCAGCAGCCAACCCGGGACAGAAGAGACCCAGTACTTC. Translation: CASSQPGTEETQYF.